This T cell receptor (beta chain) was identified during a study of cytomegalovirus exposure and HLA in healthy donors. Study-level results: Across all donors, roughly uniform sequencing depth was an assumption of the presence/absence analyses.

Comment on this clone: Its antigen is as yet unknown.

The PCR made use of 60 Vbeta and 13 Jbeta primers. Some clones are missing from TCRdb's copy, which holds only in-frame ones; the method was immunoSEQ multiplex PCR. The table has roughly 100,000 clones, just under 80% seen once. The CDR3 sequence is 13 residues long. Trimming shortened V by 2 bases and J by 4 bases, and 9 bases separated the two germline ends. Germline V lookup: CDR1 SGHRS, CDR2 YFSETQ. The material sequenced was PBMCs. The TCR sequence derives from a young man in good health and CMV-seronegative. This chain uses TRBV5-1 with TRBJ2-5; D may be TRBD2 (6 bases). CDR3 bases: TGCGCCAGCAGCTTTGCGGGACGAGAGACCCAGTACTTC. This encodes CASSFAGRETQYF.